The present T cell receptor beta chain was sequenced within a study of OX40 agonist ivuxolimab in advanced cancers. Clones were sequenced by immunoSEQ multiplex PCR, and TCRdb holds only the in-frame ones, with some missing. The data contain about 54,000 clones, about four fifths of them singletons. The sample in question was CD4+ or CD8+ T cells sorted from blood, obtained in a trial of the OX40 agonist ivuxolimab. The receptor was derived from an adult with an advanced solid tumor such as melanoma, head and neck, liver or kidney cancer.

The CDR3 DNA sequence: TGTGCCTTGGCACAGGGGACCAATTCACCCCTCCACTTT. This encodes CALAQGTNSPLHF. The V call is TRBV30, the J call TRBJ1-6, with 7 bases lining up with TRBD1. V dropped 7 bases and J dropped 7; count of bases not matched to a gene: 7. This CDR3 region has 13 residues. The V gene's germline CDR1 is GTSNPN and CDR2 SVGIG (reference sequence).